The clone carrying this TCR beta chain was counted only a few times. The antigen is undetermined. Among all donors, each was a healthy Caucasian. Unique molecular identifiers were present on the cDNA, which also gained a universal primer site by template switching. TCRdb re-analysed the 5' RACE reads in MiXCR, keeping a single row per CDR3 protein. The sample lists about 660,000 distinct CDR3 sequences, 8.5% to 9% occurring once. There are 14 residues in the CDR3. Trimming pared 4 bases from V and 1 base from J, leaving 14 bases between. Germline V gene sequence: CDR1 SQVTM, CDR2 ANQGSEA. These data come from a study of identical twins. Study-wide results and caveats: Invariant MAIT and iNKT cells are populations that could partly confound zero-insertion analyses.

The sample was also linked to a second study, of yellow fever vaccine responses in identical twins. As reported in that work: Vaccine-induced T cell responses in twins were reportedly observed to appear partly convergent, partly personalized.

The chain couples TRBV29-1 to TRBJ2-7; maybe TRBD2 (6 bases). Material for sequencing was PBMCs. This clonotype was obtained from a woman younger than 30 in good health. The DNA for the CDR3 is TGCAGCGTTGCCCCGGGAGATCGGTCCTACGAGCAGTACTTC. Amino acids: CSVAPGDRSYEQYF.